This T cell receptor beta chain appears in the sequencing data of a study of blood T cell repertoires in COVID-19. Across about two dozen US areas, participants ranged in age from about 18 to 90 years. V gave up 5 bases and J gave up 5 bases; unmatched junction bases: 14. This CDR3 spans 16 amino acids. Germline V gene data show CDR1 as MDHEN and CDR2 as SYDVKM. Method: immunoSEQ multiplex PCR; TCRdb's copy keeps in-frame clones and lacks some. This sample yields roughly 280,000 clones, of which around 90% are seen a single time; 2.5% to 3% belongs to the top ten. This sequence joins TRBV28 and TRBJ2-7, with 8 bases fitting TRBD2. The sequenced material came from PBMCs or T cells enriched from blood (not recorded which). This receptor was identified in a man aged 40-50 years who had been exposed to COVID-19. The CDR3 sequence is CASSPSGPSGGDEQYF. CDR3 bases: TGTGCCAGCAGTCCCTCGGGTCCGTCGGGGGGGGACGAGCAGTACTTC.